This record concerns one T cell receptor (beta chain) sequence. This entry belongs to a study of T-cell reconstitution after alpha-beta-depleted transplantation in children. The library targeted TCRbeta and was prepared with unique molecular identifiers. TCRdb reprocessed the PCR reads via MiXCR and lists one record per CDR3 protein. The sample has about 610,000 distinct CDR3 sequences, about 10% seen once; the top ten hold about 4.2%. V was shortened by 3 bases and J by 6 bases, with 16 bases between the two germline ends. The CDR3 is made up of 14 amino acids. Germline V lookup: CDR1 DFQATT, CDR2 SNEGSKA (reference sequence).

This sequence originates from a human donor who donated a stem cell graft to a child with acute myeloid leukemia. J is TRBJ2-3 and V is TRBV20-1; D not certain. The sample here was PBMCs from the stem cell graft donor, taken from the stem cell graft. CDR3 region: CSARAPDLWDTQYF. CDR3 DNA sequence: TGCAGTGCTAGGGCCCCAGACTTATGGGATACGCAGTATTTT.